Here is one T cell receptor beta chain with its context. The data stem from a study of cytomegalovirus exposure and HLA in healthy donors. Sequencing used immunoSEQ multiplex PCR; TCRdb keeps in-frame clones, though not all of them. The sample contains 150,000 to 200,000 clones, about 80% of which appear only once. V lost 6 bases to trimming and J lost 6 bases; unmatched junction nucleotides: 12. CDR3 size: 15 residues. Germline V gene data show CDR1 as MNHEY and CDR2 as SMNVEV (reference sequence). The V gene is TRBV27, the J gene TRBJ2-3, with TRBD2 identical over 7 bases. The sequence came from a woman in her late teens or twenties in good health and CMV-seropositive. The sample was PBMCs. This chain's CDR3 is CASRLWGGSSDTQYF. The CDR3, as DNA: TGTGCCAGCAGGCTCTGGGGCGGGAGCTCGGATACGCAGTATTTT.